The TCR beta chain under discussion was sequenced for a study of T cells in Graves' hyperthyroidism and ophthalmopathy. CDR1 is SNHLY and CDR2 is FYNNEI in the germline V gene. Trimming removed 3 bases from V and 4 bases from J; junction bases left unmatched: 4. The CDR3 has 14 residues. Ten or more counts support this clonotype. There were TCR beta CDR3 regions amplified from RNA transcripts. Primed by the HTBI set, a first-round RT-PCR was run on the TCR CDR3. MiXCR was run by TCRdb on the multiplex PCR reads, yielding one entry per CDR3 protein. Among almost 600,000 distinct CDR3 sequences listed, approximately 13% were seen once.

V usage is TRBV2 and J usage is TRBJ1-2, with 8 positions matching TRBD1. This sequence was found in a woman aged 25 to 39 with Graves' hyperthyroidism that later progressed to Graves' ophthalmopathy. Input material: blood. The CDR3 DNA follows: TGTGCCAGCAGTGACCCAGGGGGCCCCTATGGCTACACCTTC. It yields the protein CASSDPGGPYGYTF.